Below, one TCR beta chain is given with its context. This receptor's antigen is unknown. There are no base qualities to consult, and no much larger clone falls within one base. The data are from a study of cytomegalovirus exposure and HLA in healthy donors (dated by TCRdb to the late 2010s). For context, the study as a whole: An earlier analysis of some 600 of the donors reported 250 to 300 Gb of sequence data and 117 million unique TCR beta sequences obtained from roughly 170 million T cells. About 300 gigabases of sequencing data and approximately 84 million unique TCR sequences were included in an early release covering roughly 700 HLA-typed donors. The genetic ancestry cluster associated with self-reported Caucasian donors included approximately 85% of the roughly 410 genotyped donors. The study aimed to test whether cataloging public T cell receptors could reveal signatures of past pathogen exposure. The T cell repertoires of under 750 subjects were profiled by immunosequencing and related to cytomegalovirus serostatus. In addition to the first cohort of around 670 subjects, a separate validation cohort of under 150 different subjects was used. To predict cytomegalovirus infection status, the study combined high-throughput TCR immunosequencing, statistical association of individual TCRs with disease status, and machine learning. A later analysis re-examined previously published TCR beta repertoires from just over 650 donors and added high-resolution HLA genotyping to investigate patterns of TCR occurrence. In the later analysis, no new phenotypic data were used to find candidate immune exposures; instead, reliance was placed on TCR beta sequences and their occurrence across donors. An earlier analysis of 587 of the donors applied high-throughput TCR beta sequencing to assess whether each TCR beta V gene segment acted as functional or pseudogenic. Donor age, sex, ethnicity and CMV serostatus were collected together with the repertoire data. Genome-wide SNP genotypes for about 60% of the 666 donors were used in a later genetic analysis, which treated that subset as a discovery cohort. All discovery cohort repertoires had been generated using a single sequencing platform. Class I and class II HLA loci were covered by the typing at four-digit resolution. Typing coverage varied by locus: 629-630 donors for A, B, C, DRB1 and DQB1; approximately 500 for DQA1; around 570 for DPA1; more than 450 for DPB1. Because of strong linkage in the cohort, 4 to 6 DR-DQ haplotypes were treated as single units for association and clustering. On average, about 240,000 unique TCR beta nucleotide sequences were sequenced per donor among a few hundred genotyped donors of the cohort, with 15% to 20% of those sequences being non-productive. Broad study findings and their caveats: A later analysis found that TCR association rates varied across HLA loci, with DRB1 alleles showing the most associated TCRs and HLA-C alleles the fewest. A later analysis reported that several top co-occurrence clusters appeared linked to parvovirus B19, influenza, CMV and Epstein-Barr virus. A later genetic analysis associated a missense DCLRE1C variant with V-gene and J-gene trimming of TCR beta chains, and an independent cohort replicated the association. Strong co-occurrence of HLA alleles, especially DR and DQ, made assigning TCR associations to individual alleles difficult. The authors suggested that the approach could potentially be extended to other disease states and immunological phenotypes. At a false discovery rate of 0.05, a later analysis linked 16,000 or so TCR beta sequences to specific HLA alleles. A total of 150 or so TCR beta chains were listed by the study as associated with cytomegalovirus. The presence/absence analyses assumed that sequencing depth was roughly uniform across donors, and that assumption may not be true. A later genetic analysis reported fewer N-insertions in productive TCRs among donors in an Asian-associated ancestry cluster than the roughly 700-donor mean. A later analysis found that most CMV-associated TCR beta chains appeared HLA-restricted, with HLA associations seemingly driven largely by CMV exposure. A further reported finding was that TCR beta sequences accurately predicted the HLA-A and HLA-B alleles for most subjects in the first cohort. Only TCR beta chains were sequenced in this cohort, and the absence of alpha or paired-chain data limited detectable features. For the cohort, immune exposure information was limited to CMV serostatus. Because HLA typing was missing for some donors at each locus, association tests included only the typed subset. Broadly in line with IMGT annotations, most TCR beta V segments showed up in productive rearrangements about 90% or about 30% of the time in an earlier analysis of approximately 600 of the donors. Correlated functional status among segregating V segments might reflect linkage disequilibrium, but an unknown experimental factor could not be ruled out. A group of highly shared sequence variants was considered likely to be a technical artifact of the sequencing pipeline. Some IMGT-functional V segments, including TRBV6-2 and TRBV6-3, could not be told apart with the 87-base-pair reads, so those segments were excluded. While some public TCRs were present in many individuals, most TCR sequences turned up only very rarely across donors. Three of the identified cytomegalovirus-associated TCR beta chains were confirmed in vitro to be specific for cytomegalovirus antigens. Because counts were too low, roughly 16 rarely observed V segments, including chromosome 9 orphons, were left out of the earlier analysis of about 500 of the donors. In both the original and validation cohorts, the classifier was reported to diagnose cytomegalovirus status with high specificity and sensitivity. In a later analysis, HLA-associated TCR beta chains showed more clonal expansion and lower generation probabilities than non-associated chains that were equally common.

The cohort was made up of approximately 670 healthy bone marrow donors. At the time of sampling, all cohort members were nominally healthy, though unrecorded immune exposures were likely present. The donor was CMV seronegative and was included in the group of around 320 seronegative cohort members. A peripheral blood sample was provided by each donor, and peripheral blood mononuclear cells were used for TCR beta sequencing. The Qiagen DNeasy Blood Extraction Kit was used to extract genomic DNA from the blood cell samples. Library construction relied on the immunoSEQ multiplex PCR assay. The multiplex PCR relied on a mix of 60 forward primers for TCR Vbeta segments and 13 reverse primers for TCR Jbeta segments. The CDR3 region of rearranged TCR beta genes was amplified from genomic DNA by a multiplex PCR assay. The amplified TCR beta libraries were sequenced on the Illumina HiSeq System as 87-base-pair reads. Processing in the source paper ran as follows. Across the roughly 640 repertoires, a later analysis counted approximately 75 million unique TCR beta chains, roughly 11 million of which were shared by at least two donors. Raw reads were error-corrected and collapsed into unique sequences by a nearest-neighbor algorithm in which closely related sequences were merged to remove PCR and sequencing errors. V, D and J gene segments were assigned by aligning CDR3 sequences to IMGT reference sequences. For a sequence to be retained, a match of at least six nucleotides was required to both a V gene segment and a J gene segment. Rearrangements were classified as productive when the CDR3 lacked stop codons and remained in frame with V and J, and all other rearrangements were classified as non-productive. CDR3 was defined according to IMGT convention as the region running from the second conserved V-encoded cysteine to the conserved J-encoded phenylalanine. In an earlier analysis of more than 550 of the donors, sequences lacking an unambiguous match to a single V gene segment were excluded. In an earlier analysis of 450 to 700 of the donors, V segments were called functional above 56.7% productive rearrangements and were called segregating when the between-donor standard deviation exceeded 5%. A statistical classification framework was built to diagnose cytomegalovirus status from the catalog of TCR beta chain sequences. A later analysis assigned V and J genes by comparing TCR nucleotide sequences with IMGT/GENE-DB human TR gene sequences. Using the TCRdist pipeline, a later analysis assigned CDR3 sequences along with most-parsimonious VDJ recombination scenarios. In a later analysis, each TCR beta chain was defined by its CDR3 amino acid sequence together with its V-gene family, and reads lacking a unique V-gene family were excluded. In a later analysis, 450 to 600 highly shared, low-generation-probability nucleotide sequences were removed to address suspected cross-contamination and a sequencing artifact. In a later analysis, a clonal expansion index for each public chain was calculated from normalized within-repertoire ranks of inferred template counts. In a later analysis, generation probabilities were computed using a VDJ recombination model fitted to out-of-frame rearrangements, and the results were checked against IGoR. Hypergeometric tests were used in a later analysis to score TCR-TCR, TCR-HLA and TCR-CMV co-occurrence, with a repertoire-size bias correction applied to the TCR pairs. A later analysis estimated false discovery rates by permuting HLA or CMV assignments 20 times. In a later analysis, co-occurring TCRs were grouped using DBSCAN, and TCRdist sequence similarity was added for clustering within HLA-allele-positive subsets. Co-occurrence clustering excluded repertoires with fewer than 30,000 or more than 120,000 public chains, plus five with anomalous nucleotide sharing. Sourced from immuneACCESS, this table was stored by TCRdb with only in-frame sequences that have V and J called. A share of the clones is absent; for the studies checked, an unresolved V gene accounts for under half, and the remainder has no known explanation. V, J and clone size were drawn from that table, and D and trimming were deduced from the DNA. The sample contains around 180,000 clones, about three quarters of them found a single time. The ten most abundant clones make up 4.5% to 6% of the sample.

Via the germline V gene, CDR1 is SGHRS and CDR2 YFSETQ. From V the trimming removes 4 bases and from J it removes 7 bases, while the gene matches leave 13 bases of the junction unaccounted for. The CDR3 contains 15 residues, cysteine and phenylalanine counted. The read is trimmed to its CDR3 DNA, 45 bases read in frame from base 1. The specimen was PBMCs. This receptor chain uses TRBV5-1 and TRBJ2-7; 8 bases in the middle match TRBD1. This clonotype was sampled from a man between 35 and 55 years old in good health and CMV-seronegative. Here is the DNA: TGCGCCAGCAGCGCCTCGGGACAGGTCCTAGGGGAGCAGTACTTC. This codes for CASSASGQVLGEQYF.